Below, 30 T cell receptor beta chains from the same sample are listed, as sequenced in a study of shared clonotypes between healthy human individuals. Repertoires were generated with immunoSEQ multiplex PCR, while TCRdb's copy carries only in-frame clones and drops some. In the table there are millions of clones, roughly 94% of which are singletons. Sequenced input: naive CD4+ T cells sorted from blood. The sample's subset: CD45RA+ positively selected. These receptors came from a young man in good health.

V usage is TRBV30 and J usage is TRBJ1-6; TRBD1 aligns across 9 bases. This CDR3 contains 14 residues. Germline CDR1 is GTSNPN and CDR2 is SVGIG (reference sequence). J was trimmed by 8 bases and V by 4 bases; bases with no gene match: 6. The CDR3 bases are TGTGCCTGGAATGTGGACAGGGGCTATTCACCCCTCCACTTT. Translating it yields CAWNVDRGYSPLHF.

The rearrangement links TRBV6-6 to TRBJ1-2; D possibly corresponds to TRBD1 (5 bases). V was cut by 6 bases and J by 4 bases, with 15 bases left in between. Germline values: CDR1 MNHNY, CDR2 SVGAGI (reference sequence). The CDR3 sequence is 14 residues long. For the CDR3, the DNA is TGTGCCAGCAGACCCGGGGGGGATGGCTATGGCTACACCTTC. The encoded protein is CASRPGGDGYGYTF.

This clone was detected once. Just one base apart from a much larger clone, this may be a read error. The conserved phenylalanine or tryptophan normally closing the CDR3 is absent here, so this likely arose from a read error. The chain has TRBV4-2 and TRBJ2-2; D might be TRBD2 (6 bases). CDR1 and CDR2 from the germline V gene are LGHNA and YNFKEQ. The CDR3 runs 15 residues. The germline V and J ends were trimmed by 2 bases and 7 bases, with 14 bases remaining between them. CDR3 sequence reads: CASSQRELRGGELFS. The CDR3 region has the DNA TGTGCCAGCAGCCAACGGGAGCTTAGGGGCGGGGAGCTGTTTTCT.

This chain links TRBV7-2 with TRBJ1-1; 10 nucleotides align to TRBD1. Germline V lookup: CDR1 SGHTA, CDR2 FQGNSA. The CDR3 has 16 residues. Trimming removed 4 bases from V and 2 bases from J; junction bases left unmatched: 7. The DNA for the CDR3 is TGTGCCAGCAGCTCCGGGACAGGGGCCCAAAACACTGAAGCTTTCTTT. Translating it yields CASSSGTGAQNTEAFF.

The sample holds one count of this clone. The CDR3 spells CASSPQGQGYTEAFF. The CDR3 bases are TGTGCCAGCTCACCCCAGGGACAGGGCTACACTGAAGCTTTCTTT. The rearrangement uses TRBV18 and TRBJ1-1; 9 bases match TRBD1. Germline loops: CDR1 KGHSH, CDR2 LQKENI. With 3 bases clipped from V and 3 bases from J, the junction kept 5 bases outside the gene matches. The length of the CDR3 is 15 residues. Drawing the rest from reference TRBV18 and TRBJ1-1, the complete variable domain is NAGVMQNPRHLVRRRGQEARLRCSPMKGHSHVYWYRQLPEEGLKFMVYLQKENIIDESGMPKERFSAEFPKEGPSILRIQQVVRGDSAAYFCASSPQGQGYTEAFFGQGTRLTVV.

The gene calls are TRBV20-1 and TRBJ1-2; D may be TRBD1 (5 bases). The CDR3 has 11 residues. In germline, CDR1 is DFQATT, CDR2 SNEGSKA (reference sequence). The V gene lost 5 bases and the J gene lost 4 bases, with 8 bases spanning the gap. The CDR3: CSAGGAYGYTF. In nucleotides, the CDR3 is TGCAGTGCTGGTGGGGCCTATGGCTACACCTTC.

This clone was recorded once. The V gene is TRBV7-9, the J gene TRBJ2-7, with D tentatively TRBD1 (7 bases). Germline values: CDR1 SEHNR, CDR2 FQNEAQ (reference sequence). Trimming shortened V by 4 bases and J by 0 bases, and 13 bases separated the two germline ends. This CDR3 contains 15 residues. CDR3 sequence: CASSYSGGSSYEQYF. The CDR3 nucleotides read TGTGCCAGCAGCTACTCAGGGGGGAGCTCCTACGAGCAGTACTTC.

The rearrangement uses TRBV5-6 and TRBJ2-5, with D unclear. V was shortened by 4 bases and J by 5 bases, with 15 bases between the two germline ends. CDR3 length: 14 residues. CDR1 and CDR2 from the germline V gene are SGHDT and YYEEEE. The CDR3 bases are TGTGCCAGCAGCGGCCGGGCCCTGGGGGAGACCCAGTACTTC. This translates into CASSGRALGETQYF.

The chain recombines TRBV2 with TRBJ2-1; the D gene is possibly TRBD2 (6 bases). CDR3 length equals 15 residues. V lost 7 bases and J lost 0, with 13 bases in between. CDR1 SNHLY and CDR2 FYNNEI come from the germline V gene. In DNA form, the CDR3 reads TGTGCCAGCACCGAGGACGGGAGCTCCTACAATGAGCAGTTCTTC. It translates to CASTEDGSSYNEQFF.

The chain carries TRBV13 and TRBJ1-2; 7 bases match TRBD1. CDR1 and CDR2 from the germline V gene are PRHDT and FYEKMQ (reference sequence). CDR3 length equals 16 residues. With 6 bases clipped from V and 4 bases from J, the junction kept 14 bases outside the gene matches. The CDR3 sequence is CASSLRTGTEAYGYTF. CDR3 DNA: TGTGCCAGCAGTTTAAGAACCGGGACAGAGGCCTATGGCTACACCTTC.

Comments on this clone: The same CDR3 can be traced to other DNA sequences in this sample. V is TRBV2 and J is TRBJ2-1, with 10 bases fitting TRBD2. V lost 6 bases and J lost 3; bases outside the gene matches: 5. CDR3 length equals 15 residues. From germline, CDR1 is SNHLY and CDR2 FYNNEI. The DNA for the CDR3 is TGTGCCAGCAGCCCAGGACTAGCGGTCTACAATGAGCAGTTCTTC. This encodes CASSPGLAVYNEQFF. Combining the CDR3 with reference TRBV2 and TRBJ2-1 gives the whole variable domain EPEVTQTPSHQVTQMGQEVILRCVPISNHLYFYWYRQILGQKVEFLVSFYNNEISEKSEIFDDQFSVERPDGSNFTLKIRSTKLEDSAMYFCASSPGLAVYNEQFFGPGTRLTVL.

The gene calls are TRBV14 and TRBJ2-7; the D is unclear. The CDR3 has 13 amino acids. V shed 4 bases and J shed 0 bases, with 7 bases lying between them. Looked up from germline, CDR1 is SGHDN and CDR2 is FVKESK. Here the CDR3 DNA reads TGTGCCAGCAGCCCTTTAAGCTCCTACGAGCAGTACTTC. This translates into CASSPLSSYEQYF. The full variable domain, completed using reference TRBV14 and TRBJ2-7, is EAGVTQFPSHSVIEKGQTVTLRCDPISGHDNLYWYRRVMGKEIKFLLHFVKESKQDESGMPNNRFLAERTGGTYSTLKVQPAELEDSGVYFCASSPLSSYEQYFGPGTRLTVT.

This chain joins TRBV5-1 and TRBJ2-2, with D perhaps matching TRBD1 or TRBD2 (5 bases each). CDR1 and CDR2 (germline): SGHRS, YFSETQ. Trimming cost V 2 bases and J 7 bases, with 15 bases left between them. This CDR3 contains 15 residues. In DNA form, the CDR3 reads TGCGCCAGCAGCTTCGGGACGGAGCGTATCGGGGAGCTGTTTTTT. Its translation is CASSFGTERIGELFF. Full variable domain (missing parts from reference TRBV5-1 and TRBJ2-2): KAGVTQTPRYLIKTRGQQVTLSCSPISGHRSVSWYQQTPGQGLQFLFEYFSETQRNKGNFPGRFSGRQFSNSRSEMNVSTLELGDSALYLCASSFGTERIGELFFGEGSRLTVL.

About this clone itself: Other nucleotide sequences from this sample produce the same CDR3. CDR3 amino acids: CSASKETQYF. In nucleotides, the CDR3 is TGCAGTGCTAGCAAAGAGACCCAGTACTTC. The chain links TRBV20-1 to TRBJ2-5; D not certain. The CDR3 is 10 residues long. Between the trimmed V and J ends, which lost 3 bases and 3 bases, there was a span of 2 bases. Germline CDR1 DFQATT, CDR2 SNEGSKA (reference sequence).

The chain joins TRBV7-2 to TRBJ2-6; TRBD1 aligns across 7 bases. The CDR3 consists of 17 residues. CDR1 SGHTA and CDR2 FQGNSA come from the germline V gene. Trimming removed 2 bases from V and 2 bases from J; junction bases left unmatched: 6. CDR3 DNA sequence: TGTGCCAGCAGCTTAACAGGGGTGGGTACTGGGGCCAACGTCCTGACTTTC. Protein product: CASSLTGVGTGANVLTF.

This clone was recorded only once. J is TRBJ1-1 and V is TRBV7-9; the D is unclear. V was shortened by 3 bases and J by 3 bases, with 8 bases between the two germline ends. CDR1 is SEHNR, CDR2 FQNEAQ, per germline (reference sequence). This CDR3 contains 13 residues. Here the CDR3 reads CASSFSVDTEAFF. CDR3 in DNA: TGTGCCAGCAGCTTTTCTGTAGACACTGAAGCTTTCTTT. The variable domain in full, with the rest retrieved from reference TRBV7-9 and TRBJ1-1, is DTGVSQNPRHKITKRGQNVTFRCDPISEHNRLYWYRQTLGQGPEFLTYFQNEAQLEKSRLLSDRFSAERPKGSFSTLEIQRTEQGDSAMYLCASSFSVDTEAFFGQGTRLTVV.

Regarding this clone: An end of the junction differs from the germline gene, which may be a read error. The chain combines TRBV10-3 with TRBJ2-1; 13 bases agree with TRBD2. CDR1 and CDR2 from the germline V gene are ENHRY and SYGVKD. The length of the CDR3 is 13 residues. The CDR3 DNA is TGTGCCAGCGGGACTAGCGGGATCGAGTTAATGGTCTTC. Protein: CASGTSGIELMVF.

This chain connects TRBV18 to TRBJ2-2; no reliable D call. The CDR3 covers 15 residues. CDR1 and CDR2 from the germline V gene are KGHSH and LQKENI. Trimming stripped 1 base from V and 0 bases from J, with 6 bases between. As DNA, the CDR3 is TGTGCCAGCTCACCACGGGTCGCGAACACCGGGGAGCTGTTTTTT. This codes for CASSPRVANTGELFF.

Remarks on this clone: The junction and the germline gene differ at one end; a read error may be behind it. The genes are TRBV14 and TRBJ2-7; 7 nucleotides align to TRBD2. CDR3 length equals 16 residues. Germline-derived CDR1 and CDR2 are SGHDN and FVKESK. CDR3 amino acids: CASSPGGGSYTYGQYF. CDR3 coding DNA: TGTGCCAGCAGCCCTGGGGGAGGGTCCTACACCTACGGGCAGTACTTC.

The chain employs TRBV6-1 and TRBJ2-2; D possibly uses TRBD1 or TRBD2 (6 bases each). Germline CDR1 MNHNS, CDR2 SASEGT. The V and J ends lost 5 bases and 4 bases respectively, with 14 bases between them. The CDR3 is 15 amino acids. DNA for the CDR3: TGTGCCAGCAGTTTATACGGGGGCGGCACCGGGGAGCTGTTTTTT. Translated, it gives CASSLYGGGTGELFF.

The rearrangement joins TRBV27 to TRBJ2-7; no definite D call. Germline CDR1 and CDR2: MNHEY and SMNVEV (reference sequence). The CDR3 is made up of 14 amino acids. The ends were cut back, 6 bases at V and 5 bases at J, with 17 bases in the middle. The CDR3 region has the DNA TGTGCCAGCAGCACATACACGACTCGAGACGAGCAGTACTTC. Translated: CASSTYTTRDEQYF.

In DNA form, the CDR3 reads TGTGCCAGCAGCTTGGCACGACTACCAGGGACCCAGTACTTC. As protein: CASSLARLPGTQYF. The V gene is TRBV5-5, the J gene TRBJ2-5; perhaps TRBD2 as D (5 bases). This CDR3 comprises 14 residues. Trimming removed 0 bases at V and 7 bases at J, with 13 bases between. Germline loops: CDR1 SGHKS, CDR2 YYEKEE (reference sequence).

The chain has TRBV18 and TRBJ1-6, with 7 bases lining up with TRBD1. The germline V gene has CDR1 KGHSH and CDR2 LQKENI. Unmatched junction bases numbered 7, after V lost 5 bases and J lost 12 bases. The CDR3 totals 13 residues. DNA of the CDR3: TGTGCCAGCTCAGAAGGGGGCCCGCAACCCCTCCACTTT. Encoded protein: CASSEGGPQPLHF.

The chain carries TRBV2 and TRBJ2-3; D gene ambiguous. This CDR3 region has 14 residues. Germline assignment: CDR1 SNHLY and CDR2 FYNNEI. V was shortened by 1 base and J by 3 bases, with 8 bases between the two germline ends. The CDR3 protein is CASSEEILTDTQYF. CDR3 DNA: TGTGCCAGCAGTGAAGAGATTCTGACAGATACGCAGTATTTT.

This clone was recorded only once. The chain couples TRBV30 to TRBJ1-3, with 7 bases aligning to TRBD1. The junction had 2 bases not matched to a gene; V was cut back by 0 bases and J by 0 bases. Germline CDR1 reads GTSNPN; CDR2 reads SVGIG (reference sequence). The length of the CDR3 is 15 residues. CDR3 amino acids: CAWSVDRTSGNTIYF. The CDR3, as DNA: TGTGCCTGGAGTGTGGACAGGACCTCTGGAAACACCATATATTTT.

The DNA for the CDR3 is TGTGCCTGGGCAGGGGCGGGGGATGAAAAACTGTTTTTT. Its protein is CAWAGAGDEKLFF. The chain uses TRBV30 and TRBJ1-4; a possible D gene is TRBD1 (6 bases). Germline values: CDR1 GTSNPN, CDR2 SVGIG (reference sequence). The CDR3 sequence is 13 residues long. Trimming removed 5 bases from V and 6 bases from J, with 13 bases in between. Looking up the rest from reference TRBV30 and TRBJ1-4 gives the full variable domain: SQTIHQWPATLVQPVGSPLSLECTVEGTSNPNLYWYRQAAGRGLQLLFYSVGIGQISSEVPQNLSASRPQDRQFILSSKKLLLSDSGFYLCAWAGAGDEKLFFGSGTQLSVL.

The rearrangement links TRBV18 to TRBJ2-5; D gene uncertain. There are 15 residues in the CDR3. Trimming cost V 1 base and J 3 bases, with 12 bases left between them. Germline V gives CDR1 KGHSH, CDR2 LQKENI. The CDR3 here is CASSPLKGPKETQYF. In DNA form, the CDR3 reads TGTGCCAGCTCACCACTGAAGGGCCCTAAAGAGACCCAGTACTTC.

CDR3 in DNA: TGTGCCAGCAGCTTAGGTTCACGTCGGGGCGGCGAAGCTTTCTTT. The encoded protein is CASSLGSRRGGEAFF. This chain links TRBV7-9 with TRBJ1-1, with D tentatively TRBD1 (5 bases). In germline, CDR1 is SEHNR, CDR2 FQNEAQ (reference sequence). The ends were cut back, 1 base at V and 8 bases at J, with 17 bases in the middle. The CDR3 is 15 amino acids.

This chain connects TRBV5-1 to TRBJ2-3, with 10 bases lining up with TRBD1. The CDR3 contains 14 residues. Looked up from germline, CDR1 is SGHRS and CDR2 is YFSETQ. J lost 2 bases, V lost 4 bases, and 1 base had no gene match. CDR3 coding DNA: TGCGCCAGCAGCCGACAGGGGGCCACAGATACGCAGTATTTT. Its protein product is CASSRQGATDTQYF.

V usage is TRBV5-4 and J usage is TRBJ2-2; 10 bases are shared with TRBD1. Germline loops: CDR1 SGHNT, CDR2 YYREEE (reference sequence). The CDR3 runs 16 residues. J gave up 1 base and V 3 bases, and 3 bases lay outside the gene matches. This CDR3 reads CASSSTGGLNTGELFF. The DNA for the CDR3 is TGTGCCAGCAGCTCGACAGGGGGCTTGAACACCGGGGAGCTGTTTTTT.